The present TCR beta chain was sequenced within a study of OX40 agonist ivuxolimab in advanced cancers. The V gene lost 4 bases and the J gene lost 2 bases, with 12 bases spanning the gap. CDR1 GTSNPN and CDR2 SVGIG come from the germline V gene (reference sequence). CDR3 length equals 14 residues. Study conclusions and caveats: Doses of 0.1 to 3.0 mg/kg were accompanied by clonal expansion of CD4+ and CD8+ blood T cells by week 6. Some nonresponders likewise displayed low normalized T-cell clonal expansion. More expanded clones were seen, on average, in CD8+ T cells than in CD4+.

Profiled with immunoSEQ multiplex PCR; TCRdb holds only in-frame clones, not every one. The data show tens of thousands of clones, about nine tenths seen once. Regarding this clone: Its cognate antigen is unknown.

The sequence was obtained from an adult with an advanced solid tumor such as melanoma, head and neck, liver or kidney cancer. The specimen was CD4+ or CD8+ T cells sorted from blood, collected in a trial of the OX40 agonist ivuxolimab. V is TRBV30 and J is TRBJ1-3; perhaps TRBD1 as D (6 bases). The CDR3 sequence is CAWTAGAPGNTIYF. The CDR3 nucleotides are TGTGCCTGGACGGCAGGGGCTCCTGGAAACACCATATATTTT.